These T cell receptor beta chains were read from a single sample in a study of long-term antiretroviral therapy in people with HIV. Sequenced by immunoSEQ multiplex PCR; TCRdb stores in-frame clones only, minus some. Altogether 23,000 or so clones are present, around 87% being singletons, with the ten largest covering about 9%. The material was unsorted PBMCs, obtained 0.2 years before starting antiretroviral therapy. These receptor sequences come from a man in his late teens or twenties with HIV. Both conserved end residues are part of each CDR3. The order of the fields is J gene, D gene, V gene, clone size, CDR3 DNA, CDR3 protein. A D gene is named only where the DNA matches it firmly. A clone size is listed for some rows: how often the clone was seen (once, few, many), or a class if it is expanded.

J gene: TRBJ2-3
D gene: TRBD1
V gene: TRBV7-9
clone size: NA
CDR3 DNA: TGTGCCAGCCCCGGAAAACAGGGGGGCACAGATACGCAGTATTTT
CDR3 protein: CASPGKQGGTDTQYF

J gene: TRBJ1-1
D gene: NA
V gene: TRBV9
clone size: NA
CDR3 DNA: TGTGCCAGCAGCGTAGGGGTCGTGGGGTTTGGGACTGAAGCTTTCTTT
CDR3 protein: CASSVGVVGFGTEAFF

J gene: TRBJ2-7
D gene: TRBD1
V gene: TRBV30
clone size: NA
CDR3 DNA: TGTGCCTGGAGTGTTAGGACAGGGTTGGCGCAGTACTTC
CDR3 protein: CAWSVRTGLAQYF

J gene: TRBJ2-4
D gene: NA
V gene: TRBV6-6
clone size: few
CDR3 DNA: TGTGCCAGCAGTTACTCGTCTGGAGTCAAGGCCATTCAGTACTTC
CDR3 protein: CASSYSSGVKAIQYF

J gene: TRBJ2-7
D gene: NA
V gene: TRBV27
clone size: NA
CDR3 DNA: TGTGCCAGCAGTTTCACCCCTGACTCCTACGAGCAGTACTTC
CDR3 protein: CASSFTPDSYEQYF

J gene: TRBJ1-3
D gene: TRBD1
V gene: TRBV27
clone size: NA
CDR3 DNA: TGTGCCAGCAGGGTAACCGGGACAGCTGGAAACACCATATATTTT
CDR3 protein: CASRVTGTAGNTIYF

J gene: TRBJ2-7
D gene: TRBD2
V gene: TRBV2
clone size: once
CDR3 DNA: TGTGCCAGCAGCCAGACTAGCGGGAGCTCCTACTACGAGCAGTACTTC
CDR3 protein: CASSQTSGSSYYEQYF

J gene: TRBJ2-7
D gene: NA
V gene: TRBV6-1
clone size: NA
CDR3 DNA: TGTGCCAGCAGTTCGTTACAGGCGCACTCCTACGAGCAGTACTTC
CDR3 protein: CASSSLQAHSYEQYF

J gene: TRBJ2-3
D gene: TRBD2
V gene: TRBV30
clone size: NA
CDR3 DNA: TGTGCCTGGAGTCAAGCAGCGGGAGGAATCACAGATACGCAGTATTTT
CDR3 protein: CAWSQAAGGITDTQYF

J gene: TRBJ2-3
D gene: NA
V gene: TRBV18
clone size: NA
CDR3 DNA: TGTGCCAGCTCACCACCAATCATCGACACAGATACGCAGTATTTT
CDR3 protein: CASSPPIIDTDTQYF

J gene: TRBJ1-5
D gene: NA
V gene: TRBV2
clone size: NA
CDR3 DNA: TGTGCCAGCAGTGAATGGAGTAGCAATCAGCCCCAGCATTTT
CDR3 protein: CASSEWSSNQPQHF

J gene: TRBJ2-1
D gene: NA
V gene: TRBV6-5
clone size: NA
CDR3 DNA: TGTGCCAGCAGCTCCGGGGAAGTGGGGAATGAGCAGTTCTTC
CDR3 protein: CASSSGEVGNEQFF

J gene: TRBJ1-6
D gene: NA
V gene: TRBV7-9
clone size: NA
CDR3 DNA: TGTGCCAGCAGCTTAATTCCGGACCCCTATAATTCACCCCTCCACTTT
CDR3 protein: CASSLIPDPYNSPLHF

J gene: TRBJ1-5
D gene: NA
V gene: TRBV4-1
clone size: NA
CDR3 DNA: TGCGCCAGCAGCCAAAGCGGTTATAGCAATCAGCCCCAGCATTTT
CDR3 protein: CASSQSGYSNQPQHF